Detailed here is one TCR beta chain. Its antigen is unidentified. With 60 Vbeta and 13 Jbeta primers, the PCR was carried out. Profiling relied on immunoSEQ multiplex PCR, and the TCRdb table lists in-frame clones only, not all of them. The table lists about 94,000 clones, about 75% of them singletons, with more than 6% in the top ten. The data originate from a study of cytomegalovirus exposure and HLA in healthy donors. Study-level findings and limits: Per a later analysis, 15,000 to 20,000 TCR beta sequences showed association with HLA alleles at 0.05 false discovery rate.

CDR3 length equals 16 residues. V lost 5 bases, J lost 6 bases, and 10 bases stayed unmatched. Germline-derived CDR1 and CDR2 are SGHNT and YENEEA. Each donor was healthy, and each was a bone marrow donor. Sample: PBMCs. This chain joins TRBV11-3 and TRBJ2-2; TRBD1 matches at 9 bases. The clonotype originates from a man between 40 and 49 years old in good health and CMV-seropositive. CDR3 amino acids: CASSRRSGQGAGELFF. The CDR3 region has the DNA TGTGCCAGCAGCCGGCGGTCGGGACAGGGCGCCGGGGAGCTGTTTTTT.